The clone carrying this T cell receptor (beta chain) has at least ten counts. Its antigen is not identified. V gave up 3 bases and J gave up 4 bases, with 13 bases separating them. Germline V CDR1 and CDR2: SGHRS, YFSETQ. CDR3 size: 14 residues. Patients aged 18 to 65 had newly diagnosed hyperthyroidism of under 2 months' duration. The data originate from a study of T cells in Graves' hyperthyroidism and ophthalmopathy. The study, taken as a whole, reports: In blood, most of the thyroid clonotypes expanded above 0.001 were also present.

There were TCR beta CDR3 regions amplified from RNA transcripts. HTBI primers drove first-round RT-PCR of the TCR CDR3. MiXCR, applied by TCRdb to the multiplex PCR reads, yields one record per CDR3 protein. The sample lists approximately 870,000 distinct CDR3 sequences, about two fifths occurring once. This receptor was taken from a man aged 18 to 29 with Graves' hyperthyroidism. The rearrangement joins TRBV5-1 to TRBJ1-1, with D maybe TRBD1 (6 bases). The sample taken for sequencing was blood. The CDR3 DNA follows: TGCGCCAGCAGCTCGCAAGGGGGTAGCACTGAAGCTTTCTTT. Protein product: CASSSQGGSTEAFF. The full variable domain, rest sourced from reference TRBV5-1 and TRBJ1-1, is KAGVTQTPRYLIKTRGQQVTLSCSPISGHRSVSWYQQTPGQGLQFLFEYFSETQRNKGNFPGRFSGRQFSNSRSEMNVSTLELGDSALYLCASSSQGGSTEAFFGQGTRLTVV.